The T cell receptor beta chain described here comes from a study of cytomegalovirus exposure and HLA in healthy donors. About the study: Falling in the Caucasian-associated ancestry cluster were 81% of under 450 genotyped donors. Study findings and constraints: Sequencing had likely introduced a cluster of highly shared sequence variants as an artifact.

The PCR made use of 60 Vbeta and 13 Jbeta primers. The method was immunoSEQ multiplex PCR; TCRdb's version includes in-frame clones alone and lacks a portion of them. The sample holds approximately 260,000 clones, approximately 85% seen once. CDR1 and CDR2 (germline): MNHEY, SVGAGI. This CDR3 comprises 14 residues. In regard to this clone: Its antigen is currently unknown.

The V and J genes are TRBV6-5 and TRBJ2-5, with D possibly being TRBD1 (5 bases). The DNA end is a closer match to TRBJ2-7, so the J assignment may be wrong. The sequenced material came from PBMCs. The TCR originated in a woman aged 40 to 49 in good health and CMV-seropositive. CDR3 loop: CASSYSKGYDEQYF. The CDR3 bases are TGTGCCAGCAGTTATTCGAAGGGGTACGACGAGCAGTACTTC.